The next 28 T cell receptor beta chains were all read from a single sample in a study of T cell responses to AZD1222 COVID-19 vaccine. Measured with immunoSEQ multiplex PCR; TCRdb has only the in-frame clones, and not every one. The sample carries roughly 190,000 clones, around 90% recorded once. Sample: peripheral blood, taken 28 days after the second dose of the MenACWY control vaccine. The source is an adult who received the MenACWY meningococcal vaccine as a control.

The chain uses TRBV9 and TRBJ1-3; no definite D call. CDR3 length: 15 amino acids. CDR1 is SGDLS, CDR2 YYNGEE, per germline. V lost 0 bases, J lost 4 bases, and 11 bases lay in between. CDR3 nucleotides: TGTGCCAGCAGCGTAGAGGCAGGACGGGGAAACACCATATATTTT. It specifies CASSVEAGRGNTIYF.

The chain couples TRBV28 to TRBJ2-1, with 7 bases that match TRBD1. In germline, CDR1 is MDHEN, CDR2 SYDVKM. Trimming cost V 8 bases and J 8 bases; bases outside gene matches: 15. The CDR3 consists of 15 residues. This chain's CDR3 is CASRSMTGMSHEQFF. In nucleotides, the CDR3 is TGTGCCAGCCGAAGTATGACAGGGATGTCCCATGAGCAGTTCTTC.

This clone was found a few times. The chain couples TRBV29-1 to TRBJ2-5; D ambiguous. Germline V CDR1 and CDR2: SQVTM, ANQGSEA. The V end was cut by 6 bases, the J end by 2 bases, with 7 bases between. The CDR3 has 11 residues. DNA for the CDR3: TGCAGCGTAAACAAACAAGAGACCCAGTACTTC. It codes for CSVNKQETQYF.

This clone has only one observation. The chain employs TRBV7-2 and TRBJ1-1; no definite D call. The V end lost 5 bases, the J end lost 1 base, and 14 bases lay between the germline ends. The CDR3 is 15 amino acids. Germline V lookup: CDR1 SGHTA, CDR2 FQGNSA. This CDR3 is CASSPWHGKNTEAFF. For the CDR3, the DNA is TGTGCCAGCAGCCCTTGGCACGGGAAGAACACTGAAGCTTTCTTT.

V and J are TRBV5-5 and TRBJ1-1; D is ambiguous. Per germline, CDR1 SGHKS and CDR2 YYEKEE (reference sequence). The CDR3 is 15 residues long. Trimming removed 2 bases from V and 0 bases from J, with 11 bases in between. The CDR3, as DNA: TGTGCCAGCAGCTTAGTAGACGTTCTGAACACTGAAGCTTTCTTT. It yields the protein CASSLVDVLNTEAFF.

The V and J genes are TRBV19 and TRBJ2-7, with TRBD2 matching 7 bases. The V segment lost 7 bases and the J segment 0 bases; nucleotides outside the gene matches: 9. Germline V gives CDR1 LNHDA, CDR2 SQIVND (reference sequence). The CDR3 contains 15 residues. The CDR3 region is CASTAGVAGSYEQYF. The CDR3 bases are TGTGCCAGTACCGCGGGGGTAGCGGGCTCCTACGAGCAGTACTTC.

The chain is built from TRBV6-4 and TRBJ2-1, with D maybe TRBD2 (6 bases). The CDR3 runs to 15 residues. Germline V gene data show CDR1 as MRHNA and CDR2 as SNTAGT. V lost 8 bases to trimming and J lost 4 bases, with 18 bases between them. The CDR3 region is CASSPGGTSYNEQFF. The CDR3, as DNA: TGTGCCAGCTCCCCAGGTGGGACTTCTTACAATGAGCAGTTCTTC.

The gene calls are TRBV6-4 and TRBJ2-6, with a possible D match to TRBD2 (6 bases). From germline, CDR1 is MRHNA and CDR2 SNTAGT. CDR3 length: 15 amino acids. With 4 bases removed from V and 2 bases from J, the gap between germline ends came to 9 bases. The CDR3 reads CASSVGGAGANVLTF. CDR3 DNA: TGTGCCAGCAGTGTTGGAGGGGCTGGGGCCAACGTCCTGACTTTC.

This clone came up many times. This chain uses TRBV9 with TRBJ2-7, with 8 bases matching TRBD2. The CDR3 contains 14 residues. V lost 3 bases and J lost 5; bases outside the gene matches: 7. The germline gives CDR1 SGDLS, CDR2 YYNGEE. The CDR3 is CASSGTSGFHEQYF. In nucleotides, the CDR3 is TGTGCCAGCAGCGGAACTAGCGGCTTCCACGAGCAGTACTTC.

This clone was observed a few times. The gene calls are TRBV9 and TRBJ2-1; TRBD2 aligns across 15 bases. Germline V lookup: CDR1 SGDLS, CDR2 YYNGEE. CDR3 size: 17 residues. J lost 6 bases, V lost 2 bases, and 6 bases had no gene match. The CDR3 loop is CASSVLPGLAGGNEQFF. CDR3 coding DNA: TGTGCCAGCAGCGTTCTTCCGGGACTAGCGGGAGGCAATGAGCAGTTCTTC. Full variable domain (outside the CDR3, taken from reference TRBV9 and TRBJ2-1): DSGVTQTPKHLITATGQRVTLRCSPRSGDLSVYWYQQSLDQGLQFLIQYYNGEERAKGNILERFSAQQFPDLHSELNLSSLELGDSALYFCASSVLPGLAGGNEQFFGPGTRLTVL.

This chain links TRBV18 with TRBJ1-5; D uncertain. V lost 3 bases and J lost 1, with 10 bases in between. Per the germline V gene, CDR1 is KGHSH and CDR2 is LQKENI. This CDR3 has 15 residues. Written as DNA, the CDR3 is TGTGCCAGCTCACCGGAGGCGGGCAGCAATCAGCCCCAGCATTTT. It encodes CASSPEAGSNQPQHF.

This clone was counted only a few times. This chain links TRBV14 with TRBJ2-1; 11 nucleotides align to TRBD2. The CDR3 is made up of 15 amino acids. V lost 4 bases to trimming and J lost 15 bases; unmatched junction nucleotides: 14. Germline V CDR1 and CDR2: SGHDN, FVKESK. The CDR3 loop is CASSPRLAGGWRLFF. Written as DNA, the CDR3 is TGTGCCAGCAGCCCAAGATTAGCGGGAGGGTGGAGGTTGTTCTTC.

CDR3 amino acids: CASSPLGQVATEAFF. The CDR3 DNA sequence: TGTGCCAGCAGCCCCTTGGGACAGGTGGCCACTGAAGCTTTCTTT. The chain couples TRBV5-5 to TRBJ1-1; 8 nucleotides agree with TRBD1. Germline CDR1 is SGHKS and CDR2 is YYEKEE (reference sequence). V lost 4 bases and J lost 4; bases outside the gene matches: 9. The length of the CDR3 is 15 residues.

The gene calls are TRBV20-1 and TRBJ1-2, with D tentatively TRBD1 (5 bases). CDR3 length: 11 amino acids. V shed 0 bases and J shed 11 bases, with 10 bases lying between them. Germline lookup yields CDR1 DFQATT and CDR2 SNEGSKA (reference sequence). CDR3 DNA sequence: TGCAGTGCTAGAGAGTTGGACAAGTACACCTTC. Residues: CSARELDKYTF.

In DNA, the CDR3 is TGTGCCAGCCGAGGACAGGGTGCTTTCTTT. Protein sequence: CASRGQGAFF. The chain employs TRBV6-6 and TRBJ1-1; 8 bases line up with TRBD1. Germline-derived CDR1 and CDR2 are MNHNY and SVGAGI (reference sequence). Trimming cost V 8 bases and J 11 bases; bases outside gene matches: 4. This CDR3 region has 10 residues.

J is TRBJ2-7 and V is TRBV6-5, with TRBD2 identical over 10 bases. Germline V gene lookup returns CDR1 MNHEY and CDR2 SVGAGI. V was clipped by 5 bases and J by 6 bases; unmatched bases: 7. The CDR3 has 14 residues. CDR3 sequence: CASSPQREGAEQYF. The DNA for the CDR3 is TGTGCCAGCAGTCCGCAGCGGGAGGGTGCCGAGCAGTACTTC.

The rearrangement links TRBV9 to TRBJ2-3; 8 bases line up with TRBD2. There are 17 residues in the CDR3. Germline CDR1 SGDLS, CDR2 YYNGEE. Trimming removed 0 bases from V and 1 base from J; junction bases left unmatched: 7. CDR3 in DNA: TGTGCCAGCAGCGTAGAACTAGCGGCACCGGGCACAGATACGCAGTATTTT. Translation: CASSVELAAPGTDTQYF. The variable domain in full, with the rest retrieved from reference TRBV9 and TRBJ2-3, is DSGVTQTPKHLITATGQRVTLRCSPRSGDLSVYWYQQSLDQGLQFLIQYYNGEERAKGNILERFSAQQFPDLHSELNLSSLELGDSALYFCASSVELAAPGTDTQYFGPGTRLTVL.

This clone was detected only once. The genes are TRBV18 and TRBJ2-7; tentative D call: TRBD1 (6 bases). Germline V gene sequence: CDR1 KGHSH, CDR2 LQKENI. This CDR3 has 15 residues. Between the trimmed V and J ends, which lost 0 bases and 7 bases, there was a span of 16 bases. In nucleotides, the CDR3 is TGTGCCAGCTCACCACCGAACATACAGGGTATGGAGCAGTACTTC. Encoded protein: CASSPPNIQGMEQYF.

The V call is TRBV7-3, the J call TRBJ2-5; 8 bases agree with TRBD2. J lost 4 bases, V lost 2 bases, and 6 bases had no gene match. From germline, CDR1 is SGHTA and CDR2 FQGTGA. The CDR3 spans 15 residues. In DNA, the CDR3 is TGTGCCAGCAGCTTAGACGGGAGGGCAGGAGAGACCCAGTACTTC. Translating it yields CASSLDGRAGETQYF.

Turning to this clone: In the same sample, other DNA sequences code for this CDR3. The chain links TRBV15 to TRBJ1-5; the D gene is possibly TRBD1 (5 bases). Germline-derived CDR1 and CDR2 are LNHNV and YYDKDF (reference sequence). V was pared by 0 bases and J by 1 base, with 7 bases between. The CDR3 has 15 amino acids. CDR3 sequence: CATSRDRGSNQPQHF. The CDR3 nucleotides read TGTGCCACCAGCAGAGATCGGGGGAGCAATCAGCCCCAGCATTTT.

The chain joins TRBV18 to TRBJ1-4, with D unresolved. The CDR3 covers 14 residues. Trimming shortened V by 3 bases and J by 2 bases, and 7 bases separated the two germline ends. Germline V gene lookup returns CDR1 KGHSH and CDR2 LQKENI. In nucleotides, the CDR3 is TGTGCCAGCTCACCGAGGATGACTAATGAAAAACTGTTTTTT. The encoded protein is CASSPRMTNEKLFF.

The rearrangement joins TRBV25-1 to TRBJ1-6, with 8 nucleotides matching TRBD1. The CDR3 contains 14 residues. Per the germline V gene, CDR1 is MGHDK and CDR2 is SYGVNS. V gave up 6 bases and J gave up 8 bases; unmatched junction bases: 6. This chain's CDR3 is CASRTGQGDSPLHF. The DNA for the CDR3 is TGTGCCAGCAGGACAGGACAGGGTGATTCACCCCTCCACTTT.

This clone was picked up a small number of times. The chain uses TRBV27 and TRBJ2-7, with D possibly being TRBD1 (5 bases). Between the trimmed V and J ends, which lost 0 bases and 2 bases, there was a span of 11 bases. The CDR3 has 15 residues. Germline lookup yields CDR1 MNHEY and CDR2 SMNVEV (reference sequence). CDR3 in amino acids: CASSLSPGHPYEQYF. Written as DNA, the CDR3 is TGTGCCAGCAGTTTATCTCCTGGACATCCCTACGAGCAGTACTTC.

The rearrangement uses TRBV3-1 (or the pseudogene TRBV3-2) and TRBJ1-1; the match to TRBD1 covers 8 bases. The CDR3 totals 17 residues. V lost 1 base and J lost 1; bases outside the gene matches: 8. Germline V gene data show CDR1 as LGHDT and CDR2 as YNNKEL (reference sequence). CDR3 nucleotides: TGTGCCAGCAGCCAAGGGACAGGGAGAGGTCGGAACACTGAAGCTTTCTTT. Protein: CASSQGTGRGRNTEAFF.

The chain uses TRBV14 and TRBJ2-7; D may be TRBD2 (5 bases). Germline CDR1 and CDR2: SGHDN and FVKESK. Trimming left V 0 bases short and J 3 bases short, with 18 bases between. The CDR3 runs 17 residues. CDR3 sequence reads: CASSQEHLLGGYYEQYF. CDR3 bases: TGTGCCAGCAGCCAAGAGCACCTTCTAGGCGGGTACTACGAGCAGTACTTC.

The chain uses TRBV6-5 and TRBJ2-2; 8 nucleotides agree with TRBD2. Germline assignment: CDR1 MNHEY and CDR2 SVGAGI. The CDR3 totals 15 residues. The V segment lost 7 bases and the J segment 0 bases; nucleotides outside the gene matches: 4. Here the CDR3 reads CASTGTRANTGELFF. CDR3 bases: TGTGCCAGCACCGGGACTAGGGCGAACACCGGGGAGCTGTTTTTT.

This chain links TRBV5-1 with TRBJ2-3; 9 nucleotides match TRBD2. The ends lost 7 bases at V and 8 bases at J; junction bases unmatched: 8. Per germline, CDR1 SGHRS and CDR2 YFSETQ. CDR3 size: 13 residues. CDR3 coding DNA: TGCGCCAGCCGGGAGCGGGAGGTCCTTACGCAGTATTTT. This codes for CASREREVLTQYF.

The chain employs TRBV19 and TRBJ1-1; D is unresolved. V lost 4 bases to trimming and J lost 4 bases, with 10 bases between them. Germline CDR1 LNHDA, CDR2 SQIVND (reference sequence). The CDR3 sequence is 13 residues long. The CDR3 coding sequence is TGTGCCAGTAGTACGCCCCTAGGCACTGAAGCTTTCTTT. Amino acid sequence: CASSTPLGTEAFF.